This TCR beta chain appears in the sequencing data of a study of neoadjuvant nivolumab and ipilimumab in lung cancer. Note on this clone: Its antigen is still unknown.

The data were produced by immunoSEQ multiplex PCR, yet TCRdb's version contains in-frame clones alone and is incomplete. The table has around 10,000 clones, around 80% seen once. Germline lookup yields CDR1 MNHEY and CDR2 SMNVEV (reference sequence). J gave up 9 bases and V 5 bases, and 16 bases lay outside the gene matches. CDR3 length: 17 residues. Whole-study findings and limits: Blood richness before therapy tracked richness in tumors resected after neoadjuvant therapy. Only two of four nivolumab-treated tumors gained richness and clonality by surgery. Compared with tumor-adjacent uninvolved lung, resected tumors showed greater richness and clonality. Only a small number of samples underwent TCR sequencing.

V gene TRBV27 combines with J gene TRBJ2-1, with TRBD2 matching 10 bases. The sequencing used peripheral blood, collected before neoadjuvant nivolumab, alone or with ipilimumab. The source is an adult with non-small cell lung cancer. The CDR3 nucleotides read TGTGCCAGCAGTCTAAAAGCGTCTAGCGGGAGCAGGGTTGAGCAGTTCTTC. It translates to CASSLKASSGSRVEQFF.